The subject of this entry is one T cell receptor beta chain. This table comes from immunoSEQ multiplex PCR, and its TCRdb copy is limited to in-frame clones, with some not included. The sample shows over 60,000 clones, roughly 87% of them seen only once. This sample is drawn from a study of OX40 agonist ivuxolimab in advanced cancers. The wider study: Dose-escalation patients were diagnosed with hepatocellular carcinoma, melanoma, renal cell cancer or head and neck cancer.

Germline V gene lookup returns CDR1 MNHEY and CDR2 SMNVEV (reference sequence). CDR3 length equals 16 residues. The V and J ends lost 2 bases and 5 bases, in that order; junction bases with no gene match: 9. The clonotype was recovered from an adult with an advanced solid tumor such as melanoma, head and neck, liver or kidney cancer. V is TRBV27 and J is TRBJ1-2; 9 bases match TRBD1. This sample comprised CD4+ or CD8+ T cells sorted from blood, obtained in a trial of the OX40 agonist ivuxolimab. The CDR3 reads CASSLRWGTGNYGYTF. The CDR3 bases are TGTGCCAGCAGTTTAAGGTGGGGGACAGGGAATTATGGCTACACCTTC.